The 14 T cell receptor beta chains below were found in one sample sequenced in a study of blood T cell repertoires in COVID-19. Sequencing was performed with immunoSEQ multiplex PCR; in TCRdb, only in-frame clones are kept and a portion is missing. This sample has about 92,000 clones; about 85% occur once, and the top ten carry around 39%. Sequencing input: peripheral blood. The receptors come from an elderly man with acute or convalescent COVID-19.

The chain combines TRBV5-6 with TRBJ1-2, with 8 bases matching TRBD1. J lost 4 bases, V lost 0 bases, and 8 bases had no gene match. CDR3 length: 16 amino acids. Germline V gene lookup returns CDR1 SGHDT and CDR2 YYEEEE. The CDR3 DNA is TGTGCCAGCAGCTTGGCCGCAGGGGGCTCTAGCTATGGCTACACCTTC. This encodes CASSLAAGGSSYGYTF.

The chain employs TRBV10-2 and TRBJ2-2, with 13 nucleotides matching TRBD2. The CDR3 is 17 amino acids. Germline V lookup: CDR1 WSHSY, CDR2 SAAADI. The V segment lost 4 bases and the J segment 7 bases; nucleotides outside the gene matches: 9. CDR3 protein: CASSGTSGSLGVGELFF. The CDR3 nucleotides are TGCGCCAGCAGTGGGACTAGCGGGAGCCTTGGTGTCGGGGAGCTGTTTTTT.

The chain uses TRBV21-1 and TRBJ2-7; TRBD1, the D gene given by the table, was not confirmed from the DNA. TRBV21-1 is marked as a pseudogene. The CDR3 sequence is 18 residues long. The CDR3 coding sequence is TGTGCCAGCAGCAAAGGAAAAGAACAGGGATACAGCTCCTACGAGCAGTACTTC. Translation gives CASSKGKEQGYSSYEQYF.

Turning to this clone: The sample contains more than one DNA sequence encoding this CDR3. The chain's CDR3 is CASSPGHDYNEQFF. In DNA form, the CDR3 reads TGTGCCAGCAGCCCCGGACATGACTACAATGAGCAGTTCTTC. The chain combines TRBV7-3 with TRBJ2-1; D perhaps matches TRBD1 (5 bases). CDR3 length: 14 residues. Trimming cost V 5 bases and J 3 bases, with 11 bases left between them. From germline, CDR1 is SGHTA and CDR2 FQGTGA.

As DNA, the CDR3 is TGTGCCAGCAGCCCGACCCCAGCGAATACGCAGTATTTT. This translates into CASSPTPANTQYF. The chain combines TRBV12-3 or TRBV12-4 with TRBJ2-3, with D uncertain. The CDR3 is 13 amino acids. The V end was cut by 6 bases, the J end by 7 bases, with 14 bases between.

This chain uses TRBV7-8 with TRBJ1-2; 7 nucleotides agree with TRBD1. Germline V gene lookup returns CDR1 SGHVS and CDR2 FQNEAQ. Germline trimming cut 2 bases from V and 3 bases from J; bases unmatched to any gene: 3. This CDR3 region has 14 residues. CDR3 nucleotide sequence: TGTGCCAGCAGCTTAACAGACAGGGACTATGGCTACACCTTC. It encodes CASSLTDRDYGYTF. The full variable domain, rest sourced from reference TRBV7-8 and TRBJ1-2, is GAGVSQSPRYKVAKRGQDVALRCDPISGHVSLFWYQQALGQGPEFLTYFQNEAQLDKSGLPSDRFFAERPEGSVSTLKIQRTQQEDSAVYLCASSLTDRDYGYTFGSGTRLTVV.

The chain joins TRBV29-1 to TRBJ1-2; 9 bases match TRBD1. Looked up from germline, CDR1 is SQVTM and CDR2 is ANQGSEA. Unmatched junction bases numbered 13, after V lost 5 bases and J lost 6 bases. This CDR3 region has 15 residues. This CDR3 reads CSVSPGQGFADGYTF. The CDR3 coding sequence is TGCAGCGTTTCCCCGGGACAGGGATTCGCCGATGGCTACACCTTC. Full variable domain (remainder filled in from reference TRBV29-1 and TRBJ1-2): SAVISQKPSRDICQRGTSLTIQCQVDSQVTMMFWYRQQPGQSLTLIATANQGSEATYESGFVIDKFPISRPNLTFSTLTVSNMSPEDSSIYLCSVSPGQGFADGYTFGSGTRLTVV.

The chain has TRBV7-3 and TRBJ2-3; D possibly corresponds to TRBD2 (6 bases). The germline gives CDR1 SGHTA, CDR2 FQGTGA. The CDR3 consists of 18 residues. V was cut by 4 bases and J by 0 bases, with 20 bases left in between. The CDR3 here is CASSSPPGDLPSTDTQYF. CDR3 bases: TGTGCCAGCAGCTCCCCTCCGGGGGATTTGCCAAGCACAGATACGCAGTATTTT.

The rearrangement joins TRBV28 to TRBJ2-2, with a weak D call TRBD2 (5 bases). The V and J ends lost 2 bases and 7 bases respectively, with 11 bases between them. Germline V CDR1 and CDR2: MDHEN, SYDVKM. This CDR3 contains 14 residues. This CDR3 reads CASSLGLTYGELFF. The CDR3 DNA reads TGTGCCAGCAGTTTAGGACTTACCTACGGGGAGCTGTTTTTT.

This chain joins TRBV10-1 and TRBJ2-1; TRBD2 aligns across 8 bases. J was trimmed by 4 bases and V by 0 bases; bases with no gene match: 5. This CDR3 spans 16 amino acids. Germline V CDR1 and CDR2: WNHNN, SYGVQD (reference sequence). This chain's CDR3 is CASSESVAGPYNEQFF. The DNA for the CDR3 is TGCGCCAGCAGTGAGTCGGTAGCGGGACCTTACAATGAGCAGTTCTTC.

The chain carries TRBV28 and TRBJ2-1, with a weak D call TRBD1 (6 bases). Germline CDR1 reads MDHEN; CDR2 reads SYDVKM. The CDR3 runs to 16 residues. The V and J ends lost 2 bases and 5 bases respectively, with 16 bases between them. Here the CDR3 DNA reads TGTGCCAGCAGTTTAGTGTTTGGGGGCGAACACAATGAGCAGTTCTTC. Translated: CASSLVFGGEHNEQFF.

This clone was observed a single time. CDR3 amino acids: CASSPIQETQYF. CDR3 coding DNA: TGTGCCAGCAGTCCAATCCAAGAGACCCAGTACTTC. The chain joins TRBV7-9 to TRBJ2-5, with D hard to call. Germline-derived CDR1 and CDR2 are SEHNR and FQNEAQ (reference sequence). V gave up 6 bases and J gave up 1 base, with 6 bases separating them. This CDR3 is 12 amino acids long. The whole variable domain, remainder taken from reference TRBV7-9 and TRBJ2-5, is DTGVSQNPRHKITKRGQNVTFRCDPISEHNRLYWYRQTLGQGPEFLTYFQNEAQLEKSRLLSDRFSAERPKGSFSTLEIQRTEQGDSAMYLCASSPIQETQYFGPGTRLLVL.

The rearrangement links TRBV7-2 to TRBJ1-5, with D perhaps matching TRBD1 (6 bases). Germline assignment: CDR1 SGHTA and CDR2 FQGNSA. There are 14 residues in the CDR3. The germline V and J ends were trimmed by 5 bases and 3 bases, with 11 bases remaining between them. The CDR3 DNA follows: TGTGCCAGCAGCCCCACAGGGTTCAATCAGCCCCAGCATTTT. Its protein is CASSPTGFNQPQHF.

The CDR3 spells CASEPPGQGADFF. CDR3 coding DNA: TGTGCCAGCGAACCCCCGGGACAGGGTGCCGATTTCTTT. The V and J genes are TRBV28 and TRBJ1-1; TRBD1 matches 9 bases. This CDR3 region has 13 residues. V lost 8 bases, J lost 13 bases, and 14 bases stayed unmatched. CDR1 is MDHEN, CDR2 SYDVKM, per germline.